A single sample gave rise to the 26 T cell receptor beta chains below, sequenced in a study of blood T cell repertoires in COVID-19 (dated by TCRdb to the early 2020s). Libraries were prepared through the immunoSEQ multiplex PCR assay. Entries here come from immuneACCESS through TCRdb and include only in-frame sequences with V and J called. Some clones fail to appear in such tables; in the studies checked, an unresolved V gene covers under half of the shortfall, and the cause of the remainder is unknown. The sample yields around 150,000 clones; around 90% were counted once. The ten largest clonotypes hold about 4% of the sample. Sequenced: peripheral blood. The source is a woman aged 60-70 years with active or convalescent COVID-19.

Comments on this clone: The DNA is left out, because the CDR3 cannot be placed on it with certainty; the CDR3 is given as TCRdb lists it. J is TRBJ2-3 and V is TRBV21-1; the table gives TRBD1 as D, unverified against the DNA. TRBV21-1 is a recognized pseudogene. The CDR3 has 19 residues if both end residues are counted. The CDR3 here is CASSKPQVLVGWGTDTQYF.

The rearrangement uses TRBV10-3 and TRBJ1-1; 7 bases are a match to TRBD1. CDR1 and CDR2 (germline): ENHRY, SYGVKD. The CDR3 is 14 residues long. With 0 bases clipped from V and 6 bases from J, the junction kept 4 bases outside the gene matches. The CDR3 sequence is CAISESWQGAEAFF. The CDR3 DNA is TGTGCCATCAGTGAGTCCTGGCAGGGGGCTGAAGCTTTCTTT.

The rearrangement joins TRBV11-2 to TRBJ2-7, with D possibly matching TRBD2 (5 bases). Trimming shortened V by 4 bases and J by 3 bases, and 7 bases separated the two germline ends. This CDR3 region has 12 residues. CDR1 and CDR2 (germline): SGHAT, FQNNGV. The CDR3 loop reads CASSSGNYEQYF. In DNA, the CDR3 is TGTGCCAGCAGCTCCGGGAACTACGAGCAGTACTTC.

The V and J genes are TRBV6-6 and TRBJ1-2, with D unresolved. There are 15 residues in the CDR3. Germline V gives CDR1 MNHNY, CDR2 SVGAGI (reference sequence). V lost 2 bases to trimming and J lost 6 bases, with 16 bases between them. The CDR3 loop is CASSYDLGRRDGYTF. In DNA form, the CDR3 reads TGTGCCAGCAGTTACGATCTCGGGAGGAGGGATGGCTACACCTTC.

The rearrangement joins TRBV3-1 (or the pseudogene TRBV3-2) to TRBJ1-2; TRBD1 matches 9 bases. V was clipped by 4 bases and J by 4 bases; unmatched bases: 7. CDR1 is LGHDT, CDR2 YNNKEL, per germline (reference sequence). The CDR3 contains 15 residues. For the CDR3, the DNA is TGTGCCAGCAGCCCCGGGACAGGGTTGTCCTATGGCTACACCTTC. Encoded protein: CASSPGTGLSYGYTF.

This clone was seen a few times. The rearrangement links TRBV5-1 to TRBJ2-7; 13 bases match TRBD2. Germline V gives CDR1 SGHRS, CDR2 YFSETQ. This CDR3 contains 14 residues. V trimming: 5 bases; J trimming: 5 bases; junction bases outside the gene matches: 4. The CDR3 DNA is TGCGCCAGCAGACTAGCGGGGGGGTATGACGAGCAGTACTTC. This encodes CASRLAGGYDEQYF.

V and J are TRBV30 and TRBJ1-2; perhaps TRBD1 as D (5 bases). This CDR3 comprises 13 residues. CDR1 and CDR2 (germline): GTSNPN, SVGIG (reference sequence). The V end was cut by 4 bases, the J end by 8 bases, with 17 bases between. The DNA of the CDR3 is TGTGCCTGGACGGGGGTCCGAACAAGAGGCTACACCTTC. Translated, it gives CAWTGVRTRGYTF.

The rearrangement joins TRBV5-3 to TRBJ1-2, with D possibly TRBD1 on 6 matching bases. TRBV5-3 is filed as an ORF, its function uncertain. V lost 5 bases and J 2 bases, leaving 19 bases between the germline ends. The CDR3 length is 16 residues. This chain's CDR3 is CARSFIRDTLNYGYTF. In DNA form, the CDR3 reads TGTGCCAGAAGTTTTATCCGGGACACCCTCAACTATGGCTACACCTTC.

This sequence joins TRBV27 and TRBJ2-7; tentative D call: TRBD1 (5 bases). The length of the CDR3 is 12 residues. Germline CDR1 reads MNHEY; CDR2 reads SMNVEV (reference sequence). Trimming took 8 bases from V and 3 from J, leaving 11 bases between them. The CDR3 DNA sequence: TGTGCCAGCTCCCCCCAGGGCTACGAGCAGTACTTC. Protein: CASSPQGYEQYF.

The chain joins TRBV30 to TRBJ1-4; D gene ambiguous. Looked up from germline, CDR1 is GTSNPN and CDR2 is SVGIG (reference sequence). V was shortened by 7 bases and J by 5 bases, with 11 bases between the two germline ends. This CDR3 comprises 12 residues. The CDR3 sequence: CASRLVNEKLFF. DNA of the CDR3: TGTGCCTCCCGGTTAGTAAATGAAAAACTGTTTTTT.

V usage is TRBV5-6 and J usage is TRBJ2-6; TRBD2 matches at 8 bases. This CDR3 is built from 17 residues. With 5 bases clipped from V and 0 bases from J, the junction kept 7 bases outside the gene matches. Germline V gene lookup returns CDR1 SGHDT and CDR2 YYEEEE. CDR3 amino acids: CASSHGRGSSGANVLTF. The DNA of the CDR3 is TGTGCCAGCAGTCACGGGAGGGGGAGCTCTGGGGCCAACGTCCTGACTTTC.

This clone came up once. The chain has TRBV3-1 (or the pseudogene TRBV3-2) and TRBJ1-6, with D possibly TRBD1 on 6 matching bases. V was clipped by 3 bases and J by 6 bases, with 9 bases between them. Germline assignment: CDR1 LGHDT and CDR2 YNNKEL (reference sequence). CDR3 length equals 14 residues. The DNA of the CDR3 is TGTGCCAGCAGCCAGACAGGAACTAATTCACCCCTCCACTTT. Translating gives CASSQTGTNSPLHF.

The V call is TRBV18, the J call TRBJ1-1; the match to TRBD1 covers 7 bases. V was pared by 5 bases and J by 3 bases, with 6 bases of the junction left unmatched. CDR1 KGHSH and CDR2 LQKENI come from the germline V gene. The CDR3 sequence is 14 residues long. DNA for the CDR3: TGTGCCAGCTCAATCGTCACAGGGGACACTGAAGCTTTCTTT. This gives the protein CASSIVTGDTEAFF.

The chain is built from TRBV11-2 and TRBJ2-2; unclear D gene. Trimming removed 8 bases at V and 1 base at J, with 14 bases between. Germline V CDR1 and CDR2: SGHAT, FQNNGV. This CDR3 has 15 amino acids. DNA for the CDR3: TGTGCCAGCCTAAATGCCGCGAAGAACACCGGGGAGCTGTTTTTT. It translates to CASLNAAKNTGELFF.

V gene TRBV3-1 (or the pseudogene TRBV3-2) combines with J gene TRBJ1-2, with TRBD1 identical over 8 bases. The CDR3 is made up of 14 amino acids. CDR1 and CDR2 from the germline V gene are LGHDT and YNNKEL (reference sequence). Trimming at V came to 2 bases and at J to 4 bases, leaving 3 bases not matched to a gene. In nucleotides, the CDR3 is TGTGCCAGCAGCCAACCGGGACAGGCCTATGGCTACACCTTC. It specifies CASSQPGQAYGYTF.

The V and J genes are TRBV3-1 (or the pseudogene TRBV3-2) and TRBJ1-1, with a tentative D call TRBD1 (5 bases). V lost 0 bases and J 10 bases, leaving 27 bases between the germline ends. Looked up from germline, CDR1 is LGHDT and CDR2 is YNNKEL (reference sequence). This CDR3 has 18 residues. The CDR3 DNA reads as TGTGCCAGCAGCCAAGATCGCGGGTCCGGGGACCGGGGAGGGATAGCTTTCTTT. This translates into CASSQDRGSGDRGGIAFF.

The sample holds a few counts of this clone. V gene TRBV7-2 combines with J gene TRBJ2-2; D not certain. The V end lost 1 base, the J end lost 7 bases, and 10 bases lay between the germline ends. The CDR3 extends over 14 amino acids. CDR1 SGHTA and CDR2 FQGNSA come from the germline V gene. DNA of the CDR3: TGTGCCAGCAGCTTAGGGCGTTCAGGCGGGGAGCTGTTTTTT. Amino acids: CASSLGRSGGELFF.

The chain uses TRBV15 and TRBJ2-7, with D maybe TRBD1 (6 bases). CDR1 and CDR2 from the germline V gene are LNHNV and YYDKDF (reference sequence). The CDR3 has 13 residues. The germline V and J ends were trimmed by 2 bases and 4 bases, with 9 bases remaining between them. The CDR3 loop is CATSRNTGYEQYF. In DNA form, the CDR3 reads TGTGCCACCAGCAGAAATACAGGGTACGAGCAGTACTTC.

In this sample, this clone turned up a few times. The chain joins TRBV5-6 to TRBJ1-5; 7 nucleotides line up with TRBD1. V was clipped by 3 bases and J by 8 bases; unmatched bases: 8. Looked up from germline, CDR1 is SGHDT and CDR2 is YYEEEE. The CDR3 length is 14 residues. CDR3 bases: TGTGCCAGCAGCTCAGGGGGAAATGGGGAGCCCCAGCATTTT. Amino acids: CASSSGGNGEPQHF.

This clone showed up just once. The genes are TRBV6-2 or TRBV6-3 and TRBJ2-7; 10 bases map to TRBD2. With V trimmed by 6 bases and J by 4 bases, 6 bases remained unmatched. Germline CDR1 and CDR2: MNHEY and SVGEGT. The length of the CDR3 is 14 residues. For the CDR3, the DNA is TGTGCCAGCAGCGTAGCGGGGGGCTTGTACGAGCAGTACTTC. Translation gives CASSVAGGLYEQYF.

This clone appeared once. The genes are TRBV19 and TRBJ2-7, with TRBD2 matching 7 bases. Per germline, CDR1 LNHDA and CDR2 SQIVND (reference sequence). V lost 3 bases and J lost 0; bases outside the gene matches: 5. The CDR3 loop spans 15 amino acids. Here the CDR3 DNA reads TGTGCCAGTAGTATGGGGCGGGGGAGCTCCTACGAGCAGTACTTC. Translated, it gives CASSMGRGSSYEQYF. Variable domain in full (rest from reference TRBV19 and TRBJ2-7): DGGITQSPKYLFRKEGQNVTLSCEQNLNHDAMYWYRQDPGQGLRLIYYSQIVNDFQKGDIAEGYSVSREKKESFPLTVTSAQKNPTAFYLCASSMGRGSSYEQYFGPGTRLTVT.

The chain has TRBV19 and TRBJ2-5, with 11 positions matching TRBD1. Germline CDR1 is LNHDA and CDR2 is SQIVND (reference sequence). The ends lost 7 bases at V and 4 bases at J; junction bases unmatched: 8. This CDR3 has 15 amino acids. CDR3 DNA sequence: TGTGCCAGTAAGGACAGGGGGCGCAGTGGAGAGACCCAGTACTTC. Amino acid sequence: CASKDRGRSGETQYF.

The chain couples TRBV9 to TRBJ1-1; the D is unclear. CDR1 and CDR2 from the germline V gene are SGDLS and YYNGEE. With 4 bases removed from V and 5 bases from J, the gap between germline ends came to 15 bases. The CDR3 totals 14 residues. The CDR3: CASSPERPGTEAFF. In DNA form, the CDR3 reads TGTGCCAGCAGCCCCGAGAGGCCGGGTACTGAAGCTTTCTTT.

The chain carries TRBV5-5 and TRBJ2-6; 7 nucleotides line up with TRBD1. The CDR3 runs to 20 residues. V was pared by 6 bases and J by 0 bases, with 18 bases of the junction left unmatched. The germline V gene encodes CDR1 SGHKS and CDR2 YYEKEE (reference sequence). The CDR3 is CASKYSGTAAGASGANVLTF. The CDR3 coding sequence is TGTGCCAGCAAATACTCCGGGACAGCGGCCGGTGCCTCTGGGGCCAACGTCCTGACTTTC.

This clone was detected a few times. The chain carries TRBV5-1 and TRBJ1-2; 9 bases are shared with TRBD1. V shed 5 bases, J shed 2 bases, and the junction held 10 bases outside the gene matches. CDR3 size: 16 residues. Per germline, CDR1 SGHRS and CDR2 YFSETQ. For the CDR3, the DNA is TGCGCCAGCAGAATTACATGGGACAGGGCAAACTATGGCTACACCTTC. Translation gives CASRITWDRANYGYTF. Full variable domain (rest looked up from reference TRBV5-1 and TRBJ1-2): KAGVTQTPRYLIKTRGQQVTLSCSPISGHRSVSWYQQTPGQGLQFLFEYFSETQRNKGNFPGRFSGRQFSNSRSEMNVSTLELGDSALYLCASRITWDRANYGYTFGSGTRLTVV.

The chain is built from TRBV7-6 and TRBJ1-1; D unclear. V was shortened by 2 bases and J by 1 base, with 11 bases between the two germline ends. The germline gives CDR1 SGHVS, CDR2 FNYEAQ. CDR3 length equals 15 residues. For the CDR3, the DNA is TGTGCCAGCAGCTTATATCCGGGAGGGAACACTGAAGCTTTCTTT. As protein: CASSLYPGGNTEAFF.